This entry concerns a single T cell receptor beta chain. Its specificity is not known. These data come from a study of T cell repertoires in cytomegalovirus infection. Study in general: Both a matching HLA type and CMV infection were indicated by public TCR beta signatures. Findings and limits, study-wide: Dominating the ex vivo response were TCR beta clonotypes that were CMV-specific and HLA-C-restricted.

TCRdb called the reads again in MiXCR, with one record for every CDR3 protein. The data show approximately 910,000 distinct CDR3 sequences, with around 30% seen just once and over 12% held by the top ten. This CDR3 is 16 amino acids long. V was pared by 2 bases and J by 4 bases, with 15 bases between. The germline gives CDR1 MNHEY, CDR2 SVGEGT. The receptor was derived from a human donor in good health (CMV status not recorded). Some clones in this sample may be carry-over from other donors' samples. The chain combines TRBV6-2 or TRBV6-3 with TRBJ1-3; no firm D call. The specimen comprised cultured CD8+ T cells from PBMCs, sampled from culture after CMV antigen stimulation. CDR3 residues: CASSYNPESEGNTIYF. The CDR3 DNA reads as TGTGCCAGCAGTTACAACCCGGAGTCTGAAGGAAACACCATATATTTT.